Sequencing of this T cell receptor beta chain was carried out in a study of OX40 agonist ivuxolimab in advanced cancers. Study information: Averaging 60 years in age, with a range of about 23 to 79, the cohort was approximately 87% male. Prior therapy, whether anti-PD-1, anti-PD-L1 or anti-CTLA-4, was allowed, and 30% to 40% had some. Study observations and caveats: Doses of 0.1 to 3.0 mg/kg were accompanied by clonal expansion of CD4+ and CD8+ blood T cells by week 6.

V was cut by 4 bases and J by 0 bases, with 17 bases left in between. This CDR3 is built from 17 residues. The germline CDR1 and CDR2 sequences are SGHAT and FQNNGV. Blood sampling took place at baseline, cycle 4 day 1, and cycle 7 day 1. Some clones are missing from TCRdb's copy, which holds only in-frame ones; the method was immunoSEQ multiplex PCR. Altogether 90,000 to 100,000 clones are present, 95% to 96% being singletons, with the ten largest covering around 2%. Remarks on this clone: Antigen: not known.

This TCR was recovered from an adult with an advanced solid tumor such as melanoma, head and neck, liver or kidney cancer. This specimen consisted of CD4+ or CD8+ T cells sorted from blood, obtained in a trial of the OX40 agonist ivuxolimab. The V call is TRBV11-2, the J call TRBJ2-3, with a tentative D call TRBD1 (6 bases). The CDR3 coding sequence is TGTGCCAGCAGCTCGGCCGGACAGACACCTAGCACAGATACGCAGTATTTT. This encodes CASSSAGQTPSTDTQYF.